The rows below give T cell receptor beta chains drawn from one sample of a study of cytomegalovirus exposure and HLA in healthy donors. Profiled with immunoSEQ multiplex PCR; TCRdb holds only in-frame clones, not every one. The data contain about 170,000 clones, under 80% of them seen just once; the ten biggest clones take up roughly 2.5%. Sequencing was done on a sample of PBMCs. The receptors were gathered from a human donor in good health. The CDR3 runs from the conserved cysteine through the conserved F or W. D genes are given only for firm matches. Clone size appears in some rows only: once, few, many, or a class for an expanded clone.

V	J	size	D	CDR3	DNA
TRBV7-2	TRBJ1-2	-	-	CASSSRGVNNYGYTF	TGTGCCAGCAGCTCCCGGGGAGTTAATAACTATGGCTACACCTTC
TRBV10-3	TRBJ1-3	-	-	CAINQGSGNTIYF	TGTGCCATCAATCAGGGCTCTGGAAACACCATATATTTT
TRBV6-5	TRBJ2-7	few	-	CASSYSFYQGNYEQYF	TGTGCCAGCAGTTACTCTTTCTACCAAGGAAACTACGAGCAGTACTTC
TRBV7-9	TRBJ1-3	-	-	CASSFGQNGNTIYF	TGTGCCAGCAGCTTTGGACAAAATGGAAACACCATATATTTT
TRBV10-3	TRBJ2-3	-	-	CAISEEPLGQTYTDTQYF	TGTGCCATCAGTGAGGAACCACTTGGACAGACCTACACAGATACGCAGTATTTT
TRBV19	TRBJ2-2	few	-	CASSYRATGELFF	TGTGCCAGTAGCTACAGGGCCACCGGGGAGCTGTTTTTT
TRBV9	TRBJ1-1	-	-	CASSIAGAGTNTEAFF	TGTGCCAGCAGCATAGCTGGGGCAGGTACCAACACTGAAGCTTTCTTT
TRBV2	TRBJ1-6	few	-	CASSERVTNNSPLHF	TGTGCCAGCAGTGAGCGGGTGACTAATAATTCACCCCTCCACTTT
TRBV18	TRBJ1-5	-	TRBD1	CASSPNAGTEFFNQPQHF	TGTGCCAGCTCACCAAACGCCGGGACAGAGTTCTTTAATCAGCCCCAGCATTTT
TRBV7-9	TRBJ2-7	few	-	CASSRTPVPHEQYF	TGTGCCAGCAGCCGAACCCCGGTCCCCCACGAGCAGTACTTC
TRBV11-3	TRBJ2-1	-	-	CASSQGGADNEQFF	TGTGCCAGCAGCCAAGGGGGGGCCGACAATGAGCAGTTCTTC
TRBV6-5	TRBJ1-1	-	-	CASIKKAPSEAFF	TGTGCCAGCATAAAGAAAGCACCGTCTGAAGCTTTCTTT
TRBV2	TRBJ1-3	-	-	CARERPSGNTIYF	TGTGCCAGAGAGAGGCCCTCTGGAAACACCATATATTTT
TRBV6-5	TRBJ1-1	-	-	CASSYSQGLNTEAFF	TGTGCCAGCAGTTACTCTCAGGGGTTAAACACTGAAGCTTTCTTT
TRBV2	TRBJ1-3	once	-	CASSYGGQAGNTIYF	TGTGCCAGCAGTTACGGGGGGCAGGCTGGAAACACCATATATTTT
TRBV27	TRBJ2-7	few	TRBD1	CASSSGQGGRFSNYEQYF	TGTGCCAGCAGTTCGGGACAGGGGGGGCGGTTCTCCAACTACGAGCAGTACTTC
TRBV7-8	TRBJ1-6	-	TRBD1	CASSLSSGTATNSPLHF	TGTGCCAGCAGCTTAAGCTCCGGGACAGCCACTAATTCACCCCTCCACTTT
TRBV14	TRBJ1-6	-	-	CASSPLAGSPLHF	TGTGCCAGCAGCCCCCTGGCAGGCTCACCCCTCCACTTT
TRBV4-1	TRBJ2-7	-	TRBD1	CASSRGTGRAYEQYF	TGCGCCAGCAGCCGGGGGACAGGGAGGGCCTACGAGCAGTACTTC
TRBV5-6	TRBJ2-1	-	TRBD2	CASSLGAGGDNEQFF	TGTGCCAGCAGCTTGGGGGCGGGGGGGGATAATGAGCAGTTCTTC
TRBV6-1	TRBJ1-3	-	-	CASSELSGSGNTIYF	TGTGCCAGCAGTGAACTAAGCGGCTCTGGAAACACCATATATTTT
TRBV7-2	TRBJ2-5	-	TRBD1	CASSLNSGTGQETQYF	TGTGCCAGCAGCCTCAACTCCGGGACAGGGCAAGAGACCCAGTACTTC
TRBV2	TRBJ2-3	-	-	CASNNNGWDTQYF	TGTGCCAGCAATAATAACGGGTGGGATACGCAGTATTTT
TRBV2	TRBJ1-1	-	TRBD1	CATGQGRYTEAFF	TGTGCCACGGGACAGGGGCGGTACACTGAAGCTTTCTTT
TRBV7-6	TRBJ2-1	-	-	CASSQAAGNEQFF	TGTGCCAGCAGCCAAGCGGCCGGGAATGAGCAGTTCTTC
TRBV4-1	TRBJ2-5	-	TRBD2	CASSQVGGETQYF	TGCGCCAGCAGCCAAGTGGGGGGGGAGACCCAGTACTTC
TRBV6-6	TRBJ1-2	-	TRBD1	CASRRRDRGNYGYTF	TGTGCCAGCAGACGCCGGGACAGGGGTAACTATGGCTACACCTTC
TRBV7-9	TRBJ1-2	-	TRBD1	CASSSLNKQGGYGYTF	TGTGCCAGCAGCTCACTCAATAAACAGGGGGGCTATGGCTACACCTTC
TRBV7-3	TRBJ2-7	-	TRBD2	CASSLGTRTYEQYF	TGTGCCAGCAGCTTAGGGACTAGAACCTACGAGCAGTACTTC
TRBV9	TRBJ2-3	few	-	CASSVVGGTDTQYF	TGTGCCAGCAGCGTAGTCGGGGGCACAGATACGCAGTATTTT